This T cell receptor beta chain emerged from a study of T cell changes during pregnancy in multiple sclerosis. Data came from immunoSEQ multiplex PCR; TCRdb stores just in-frame clones and leaves some out. The table shows some 66,000 clones, with roughly 91% occurring only once. The CDR3 length is 15 residues. V lost 2 bases, J lost 0 bases, and 4 bases stayed unmatched. Germline loops: CDR1 SNHLY, CDR2 FYNNEI. The source material was CD8+ T cells from peripheral blood mononuclear cells, sampled before pregnancy. This receptor was obtained from a female donor with multiple sclerosis, enrolled in a pregnancy study. This sequence joins TRBV2 and TRBJ2-7; 7 bases match TRBD1. The CDR3 coding sequence is TGTGCCAGCAGTGAACCGGGACAGAGCTCCTACGAGCAGTACTTC. The encoded protein is CASSEPGQSSYEQYF.